The subject of this entry is one T cell receptor beta chain. The data derive from a study of cytomegalovirus exposure and HLA in healthy donors. The PCR made use of 60 Vbeta and 13 Jbeta primers. Repertoires were generated with immunoSEQ multiplex PCR, while TCRdb's copy carries only in-frame clones and drops some. The sample shows 170,000 or so clones, about 86% of them seen only once. The TCR originated in a woman under 30 in good health and CMV-seronegative. The sample was PBMCs.

CDR3 nucleotide sequence: TGTGCCAGCAGTGGGGGGACACTTCGCACAGATACGCAGTATTTT. As protein: CASSGGTLRTDTQYF. V gene TRBV6-1 combines with J gene TRBJ2-3; D is possibly TRBD1 (6 bases). The germline V gene encodes CDR1 MNHNS and CDR2 SASEGT. The CDR3 covers 15 residues. The V end was cut by 4 bases, the J end by 1 base, with 12 bases between.